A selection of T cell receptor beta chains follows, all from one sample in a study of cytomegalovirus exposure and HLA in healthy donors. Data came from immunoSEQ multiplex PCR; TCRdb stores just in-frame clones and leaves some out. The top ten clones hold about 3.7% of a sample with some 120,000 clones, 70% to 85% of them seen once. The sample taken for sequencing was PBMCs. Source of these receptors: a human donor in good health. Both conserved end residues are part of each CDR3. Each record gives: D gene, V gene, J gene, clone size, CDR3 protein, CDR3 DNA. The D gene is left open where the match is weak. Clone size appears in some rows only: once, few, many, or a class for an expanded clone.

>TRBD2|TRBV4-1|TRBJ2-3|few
CASSQDPSGISHTQYF
TGCGCCAGCAGCCAAGATCCTAGCGGGATTTCACATACGCAGTATTTT
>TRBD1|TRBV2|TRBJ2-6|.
CASSETGTGTSGANVLTF
TGTGCCAGCAGTGAAACCGGGACAGGGACTTCTGGGGCCAACGTCCTGACTTTC
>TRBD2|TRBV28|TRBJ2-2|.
CASSLWGLAGGPGELFF
TGTGCCAGCAGTTTATGGGGACTAGCGGGAGGGCCCGGGGAGCTGTTTTTT
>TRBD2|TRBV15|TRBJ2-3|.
CATSRGLAGGGDTQYF
TGTGCCACCAGCAGGGGACTAGCGGGAGGTGGGGATACGCAGTATTTT
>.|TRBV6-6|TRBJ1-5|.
CASSPTGDQPQHF
TGTGCCAGCAGCCCCACGGGGGATCAGCCCCAGCATTTT
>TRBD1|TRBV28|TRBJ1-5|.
CASNRGLGTQHF
TGTGCCAGCAACAGGGGCCTTGGGACCCAGCATTTT
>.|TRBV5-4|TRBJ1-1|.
CASSLGERVAAEAFF
TGTGCCAGCAGCTTGGGAGAGCGGGTGGCCGCTGAAGCTTTCTTT
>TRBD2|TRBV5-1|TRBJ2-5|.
CASSLNSGRAGETQYF
TGCGCCAGCAGCTTGAATAGCGGGAGGGCCGGGGAGACCCAGTACTTC
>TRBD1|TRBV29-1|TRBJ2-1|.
CSVPGQGRNEQFF
TGCAGCGTTCCGGGACAGGGTCGAAATGAGCAGTTCTTC
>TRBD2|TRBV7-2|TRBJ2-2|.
CASSLSSGKVTGELFF
TGTGCCAGCAGCCTCTCTAGCGGAAAGGTCACCGGGGAGCTGTTTTTT
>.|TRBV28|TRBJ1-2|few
CASSTTPVNYGYTF
TGTGCCAGCAGTACTACACCGGTTAACTATGGCTACACCTTC
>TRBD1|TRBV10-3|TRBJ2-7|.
CAISDLQGARPEQYF
TGTGCCATCAGCGATCTACAGGGGGCGCGACCCGAGCAGTACTTC
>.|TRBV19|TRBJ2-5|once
CASGPVAARYQETQYF
TGTGCCAGTGGTCCTGTCGCGGCACGATACCAAGAGACCCAGTACTTC
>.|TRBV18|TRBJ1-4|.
CASSPPHLNEKLFF
TGTGCCAGCTCACCACCTCACTTAAATGAAAAACTGTTTTTT
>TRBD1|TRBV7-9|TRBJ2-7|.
CASFEEGQGTYEQYF
TGTGCCAGCTTCGAGGAAGGACAGGGAACCTACGAGCAGTACTTC
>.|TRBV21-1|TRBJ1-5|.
CASSKDGSGAGVQPQHF
TGTGCCAGCAGCAAAGATGGATCAGGGGCCGGGGTTCAGCCCCAGCATTTT
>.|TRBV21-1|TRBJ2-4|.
CASTSEEYF
TGTGCCAGCACTTCAGAAGAGTACTTC
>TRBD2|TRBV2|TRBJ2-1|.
CASTRTSGSNEQFF
TGTGCCAGCACCCGGACTAGCGGGAGCAATGAGCAGTTCTTC
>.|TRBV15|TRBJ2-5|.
CATSRAGGGSQETQYF
TGTGCCACCAGCAGAGCTGGTGGAGGTAGTCAAGAGACCCAGTACTTC
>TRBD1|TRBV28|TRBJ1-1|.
CASRTGGTDEAFF
TGTGCCAGCAGGACAGGGGGCACTGACGAAGCTTTCTTT
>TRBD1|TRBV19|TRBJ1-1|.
CACLQDRGPEAFF
TGTGCCTGCCTACAGGACAGGGGACCTGAAGCTTTCTTT
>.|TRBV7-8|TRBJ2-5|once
CASSLGWSQETQYF
TGTGCCAGCAGCTTAGGGTGGAGCCAAGAGACCCAGTACTTC
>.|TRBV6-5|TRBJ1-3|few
CASNLDSSGNTIYF
TGTGCCAGCAACCTAGACAGCTCTGGAAACACCATATATTTT
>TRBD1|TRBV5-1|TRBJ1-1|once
CASSPGTGGTNTEAFF
TGCGCCAGCAGCCCAGGGACAGGGGGGACGAACACTGAAGCTTTCTTT
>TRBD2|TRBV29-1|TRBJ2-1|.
CSVPTSGTYNEQFF
TGCAGCGTTCCCACTAGCGGGACTTACAATGAGCAGTTCTTC
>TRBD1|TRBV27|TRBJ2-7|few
CASSGDRGGHEQYF
TGTGCCAGCAGTGGGGACAGGGGAGGCCACGAGCAGTACTTC
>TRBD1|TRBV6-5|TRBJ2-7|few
CASSQGTGYYEQYF
TGTGCCAGCAGTCAGGGGACAGGTTACTACGAGCAGTACTTC